One and the same sample provided the 25 T cell receptor beta chains below, sequenced in a study of EBV T-cell therapy then PD-1 blockade in nasopharyngeal carcinoma. Using immunoSEQ multiplex PCR, the repertoire was profiled, and TCRdb retains in-frame clones only, with some absent. The data show more than 15,000 clones, with over 80% seen just once and around 30% held by the top ten. Which antigens these TCRs recognize remains unknown. The sample's treatment: AdE1-LMPpoly-expanded autologous EBV-specific T-cell therapy followed by anti-PD-1 nivolumab. The sequencing here drew on CD8+ T cells from blood, taken at day 0 from a patient whose treatment included autologous EBV-specific T cells and nivolumab. These TCRs come from a man aged 35 to 55 with nasopharyngeal carcinoma.

This sequence joins TRBV6-1 and TRBJ1-1; TRBD1 matches at 9 bases. CDR3 length: 15 residues. V was clipped by 2 bases and J by 4 bases; unmatched bases: 5. Germline V lookup: CDR1 MNHNS, CDR2 SASEGT. The CDR3 bases are TGTGCCAGCAGTGAACCCCGGGACAGGGCCACTGAAGCTTTCTTT. Its translation is CASSEPRDRATEAFF.

The chain carries TRBV2 and TRBJ1-6, with D possibly being TRBD1 (5 bases). V was shortened by 8 bases and J by 7 bases, with 21 bases between the two germline ends. In germline, CDR1 is SNHLY, CDR2 FYNNEI. The CDR3 has 16 residues. The CDR3 coding sequence is TGTGCCAGCTCCCCTGCTGGGCACAGGCAAAATTCACCCCTCCACTTT. Residues: CASSPAGHRQNSPLHF.

The chain recombines TRBV7-9 with TRBJ2-1; TRBD2 agrees at 7 bases. Germline V lookup: CDR1 SEHNR, CDR2 FQNEAQ (reference sequence). CDR3 length: 15 residues. V shed 4 bases, J shed 5 bases, and the junction held 8 bases outside the gene matches. This CDR3 reads CASSSTRAGDNEQFF. DNA of the CDR3: TGTGCCAGCAGCTCCACACGGGCGGGAGACAATGAGCAGTTCTTC. Variable domain in full (rest from reference TRBV7-9 and TRBJ2-1): DTGVSQNPRHKITKRGQNVTFRCDPISEHNRLYWYRQTLGQGPEFLTYFQNEAQLEKSRLLSDRFSAERPKGSFSTLEIQRTEQGDSAMYLCASSSTRAGDNEQFFGPGTRLTVL.

Only one count was recorded for this clone. The genes are TRBV12-3 or TRBV12-4 and TRBJ2-2, with D maybe TRBD2 (5 bases). The CDR3 consists of 12 residues. Trimming pared 6 bases from V and 7 bases from J, leaving 9 bases between. The CDR3 DNA reads TGTGCCAGCAGCCTAGCTTTCGGGGAGCTGTTTTTT. Its protein product is CASSLAFGELFF.

This clone came up a few times. The rearrangement joins TRBV7-9 to TRBJ2-3; unclear D gene. Per germline, CDR1 SEHNR and CDR2 FQNEAQ (reference sequence). The V and J ends lost 0 bases and 2 bases respectively, with 9 bases between them. The CDR3 consists of 15 residues. This chain's CDR3 is CASSLAIRPTDTQYF. The CDR3 DNA sequence: TGTGCCAGCAGCTTAGCCATCCGACCCACAGATACGCAGTATTTT.

The J gene is TRBJ1-1, the V gene TRBV29-1; D gene ambiguous. CDR1 and CDR2 (germline): SQVTM, ANQGSEA. The CDR3 has 12 amino acids. Trimming pared 7 bases from V and 3 bases from J, leaving 12 bases between. This CDR3 reads CSALDPYTEAFF. The CDR3 nucleotides are TGCAGCGCCCTCGACCCATACACTGAAGCTTTCTTT.

This clone has only a few counts. This chain connects TRBV15 to TRBJ2-7; the D gene could be TRBD1 or TRBD2 (5 bases each). Germline values: CDR1 LNHNV, CDR2 YYDKDF (reference sequence). The CDR3 is 16 residues long. The V and J ends lost 1 base and 6 bases respectively, with 19 bases between them. The CDR3 DNA reads TGTGCCACCAGCAGAGCCCTTTCCGGGACGGGTTTCGAGCAGTACTTC. Translation gives CATSRALSGTGFEQYF.

The V call is TRBV5-6, the J call TRBJ2-3; D remains ambiguous. Trimming stripped 2 bases from V and 0 bases from J, with 4 bases between. This CDR3 has 13 amino acids. Germline-derived CDR1 and CDR2 are SGHDT and YYEEEE. CDR3 region: CASSFGSTDTQYF. CDR3 DNA: TGTGCCAGCAGCTTTGGCAGCACAGATACGCAGTATTTT.

A single count supports this clone. The CDR3 DNA is TGCGCCAGCAGTCACTCGGACAGGGACAATCAGCCCCAGCATTTT. Translation gives CASSHSDRDNQPQHF. This chain links TRBV23-1 with TRBJ1-5; 8 bases are shared with TRBD1. TRBV23-1 is an open reading frame, and its role is uncertain. This CDR3 is 15 amino acids long. V was pared by 3 bases and J by 3 bases, with 4 bases of the junction left unmatched.

V is TRBV6-4 and J is TRBJ1-1; D is uncertain. The CDR3 totals 13 residues. V was clipped by 5 bases and J by 0 bases, with 7 bases between them. CDR1 and CDR2 from the germline V gene are MRHNA and SNTAGT. Here the CDR3 DNA reads TGTGCCAGCAGTCGGACGGTGAACACTGAAGCTTTCTTT. Translation: CASSRTVNTEAFF.

The rearrangement links TRBV7-8 to TRBJ1-2, with D maybe TRBD1 (5 bases). The CDR3 runs 14 residues. V shed 1 base and J shed 3 bases, with 9 bases lying between them. The germline CDR1 and CDR2 sequences are SGHVS and FQNEAQ. The CDR3: CASSLDGTDYGYTF. DNA for the CDR3: TGTGCCAGCAGCTTAGACGGGACGGACTATGGCTACACCTTC.

The rearrangement uses TRBV9 and TRBJ1-2; 8 bases fit TRBD1. Germline assignment: CDR1 SGDLS and CDR2 YYNGEE. The V gene end was trimmed by 5 bases and the J gene end by 3 bases; junction bases not matched to a gene: 15. This CDR3 has 17 residues. The CDR3: CASRGHPSGQGDYGYTF. CDR3 nucleotides: TGTGCCAGCAGAGGCCATCCGAGCGGACAGGGTGACTATGGCTACACCTTC.

The chain uses TRBV5-4 and TRBJ2-3; D unclear. Germline V gene data show CDR1 as SGHNT and CDR2 as YYREEE (reference sequence). Trimming shortened V by 3 bases and J by 5 bases, and 4 bases separated the two germline ends. This CDR3 is 11 amino acids long. The CDR3 DNA reads as TGTGCCAGCAGCTCCTTAGATACGCAGTATTTT. As protein: CASSSLDTQYF.

The chain has TRBV2 and TRBJ2-7; D is undetermined. The CDR3 is made up of 14 amino acids. CDR1 SNHLY and CDR2 FYNNEI come from the germline V gene. Trimming took off 2 bases at V and 7 bases at J, with 15 bases between the two ends. The CDR3 loop is CASSEKGTVREQYF. CDR3 nucleotide sequence: TGTGCCAGCAGTGAAAAAGGCACAGTACGTGAGCAGTACTTC.

The rearrangement joins TRBV5-6 to TRBJ1-5; D remains ambiguous. V was cut by 4 bases and J by 0 bases, with 11 bases left in between. Germline-derived CDR1 and CDR2 are SGHDT and YYEEEE. This CDR3 has 15 amino acids. The CDR3 loop reads CASSLQGNSNQPQHF. The CDR3 DNA reads as TGTGCCAGCAGCCTCCAAGGGAATAGCAATCAGCCCCAGCATTTT.

This chain joins TRBV28 and TRBJ2-4; D might be TRBD1 (6 bases). Per germline, CDR1 MDHEN and CDR2 SYDVKM. This CDR3 has 14 residues. V lost 4 bases to trimming and J lost 6 bases, with 13 bases between them. As DNA, the CDR3 is TGTGCCAGCAGTTCCTCCCCGACAGGAAACATTCAGTACTTC. Translating it yields CASSSSPTGNIQYF. The full variable domain, completed using reference TRBV28 and TRBJ2-4, is DVKVTQSSRYLVKRTGEKVFLECVQDMDHENMFWYRQDPGLGLRLIYFSYDVKMKEKGDIPEGYSVSREKKERFSLILESASTNQTSMYLCASSSSPTGNIQYFGAGTRLSVL.

The chain combines TRBV6-5 with TRBJ2-7; tentative D call: TRBD2 (6 bases). The germline CDR1 and CDR2 sequences are MNHEY and SVGAGI. The CDR3 runs 15 residues. V dropped 8 bases and J dropped 3 bases, with 20 bases sitting between them. CDR3 residues: CASCYRGSRDYEQYF. The CDR3 DNA is TGTGCCAGCTGCTACCGGGGGTCCAGAGACTACGAGCAGTACTTC.

The rearrangement uses TRBV9 and TRBJ2-7; 9 bases fit TRBD2. Unmatched junction bases numbered 4, after V lost 0 bases and J lost 0 bases. The germline gives CDR1 SGDLS, CDR2 YYNGEE. This CDR3 region has 16 residues. CDR3 nucleotide sequence: TGTGCCAGCAGCGTAGGATGGCGGGGGGGCTCCTACGAGCAGTACTTC. As protein: CASSVGWRGGSYEQYF.

The chain employs TRBV4-1 and TRBJ1-1; the D gene is possibly TRBD1 (6 bases). The V end lost 3 bases, the J end lost 5 bases, and 16 bases lay between the germline ends. Germline V CDR1 and CDR2: MGHRA, YSYEKL. The CDR3 is made up of 15 amino acids. The CDR3 DNA follows: TGCGCCAGCAGCCAGGGGCCTGGAGGGGGTACTGAAGCTTTCTTT. It encodes CASSQGPGGGTEAFF.

This clone was picked up a small number of times. The gene calls are TRBV5-1 and TRBJ1-1, with D perhaps TRBD1 (5 bases). This CDR3 spans 14 amino acids. Germline V gene sequence: CDR1 SGHRS, CDR2 YFSETQ. V was pared by 0 bases and J by 2 bases, with 8 bases between. This chain's CDR3 is CASSLAGGNTEAFF. The DNA of the CDR3 is TGCGCCAGCAGCTTGGCCGGGGGTAACACTGAAGCTTTCTTT.

This clone was found once. The rearrangement links TRBV2 to TRBJ2-3; D perhaps matches TRBD1 (6 bases). V was cut by 5 bases and J by 1 base, with 19 bases left in between. There are 17 residues in the CDR3. Germline-derived CDR1 and CDR2 are SNHLY and FYNNEI. CDR3 region: CASSPNGQIFGTDTQYF. The CDR3 nucleotides are TGTGCCAGCAGTCCCAACGGACAGATTTTTGGCACAGATACGCAGTATTTT.

The CDR3 sequence: CSAREDYEQYF. CDR3 sequence (DNA): TGCAGTGCTAGAGAGGACTACGAGCAGTACTTC. V gene TRBV20-1 combines with J gene TRBJ2-7, with D uncertain. Germline V gene lookup returns CDR1 DFQATT and CDR2 SNEGSKA (reference sequence). The germline V and J ends were trimmed by 0 bases and 3 bases, with 3 bases remaining between them. CDR3 length equals 11 residues.

The rearrangement links TRBV28 to TRBJ2-7; TRBD1 agrees at 9 bases. The trim removed 2 bases at V and 6 bases at J, leaving 8 bases unmatched. The CDR3 covers 15 residues. Germline CDR1 is MDHEN and CDR2 is SYDVKM. This CDR3 reads CASSLIGTGYVEQYF. The CDR3 DNA reads TGTGCCAGCAGTTTAATTGGGACAGGGTATGTCGAGCAGTACTTC.

Here the CDR3 DNA reads TGTGCCAGCAGCCCTTGGGGCGTCGGGACAGGGAGTTTGGGAGGCTACGAGCAGTACTTC. The encoded protein is CASSPWGVGTGSLGGYEQYF. V usage is TRBV5-5 and J usage is TRBJ2-7; 9 bases fit TRBD1. CDR1 SGHKS and CDR2 YYEKEE come from the germline V gene (reference sequence). The CDR3 is 20 amino acids. J lost 3 bases, V lost 4 bases, and 23 bases had no gene match.

J is TRBJ2-1 and V is TRBV25-1; D not certain. The CDR3 consists of 13 residues. The V end lost 1 base, the J end lost 9 bases, and 10 bases lay between the germline ends. Germline V gene lookup returns CDR1 MGHDK and CDR2 SYGVNS. CDR3 region: CASSELGRAEQFF. The DNA for the CDR3 is TGTGCCAGCAGTGAATTAGGAAGGGCTGAGCAGTTCTTC. Full variable domain (remainder filled in from reference TRBV25-1 and TRBJ2-1): EADIYQTPRYLVIGTGKKITLECSQTMGHDKMYWYQQDPGMELHLIHYSYGVNSTEKGDLSSESTVSRIRTEHFPLTLESARPSHTSQYLCASSELGRAEQFFGPGTRLTVL.